The 26 T cell receptor beta chains below were found in one sample sequenced in a study of response to subunit inactivated influenza vaccine. TCRdb re-called the RT-PCR reads with MiXCR, one entry per CDR3 protein. The sample yields fewer than 600,000 distinct CDR3 sequences, around 7.7% seen once. Sample: PBMCs from blood, taken 23 months after vaccination. The receptors shown here come from a man aged 45 to 75 who received an inactivated influenza vaccine.

The chain couples TRBV18 to TRBJ2-1; D is unclear. The CDR3 extends over 14 amino acids. V lost 2 bases, J lost 5 bases, and 10 bases lay in between. The V gene's germline CDR1 is KGHSH and CDR2 LQKENI. The CDR3 DNA reads TGTGCCAGCTCACCATATACCGGCAACAATGAGCAGTTCTTC. Amino acid sequence: CASSPYTGNNEQFF.

This clonotype turned up a few times. The V gene is TRBV7-9, the J gene TRBJ1-1, with 8 bases matching TRBD1. The J segment lost 4 bases and the V segment lost 5 bases, leaving 9 bases of the junction unmatched. The germline V gene has CDR1 SEHNR and CDR2 FQNEAQ (reference sequence). The CDR3 loop spans 15 amino acids. In DNA form, the CDR3 reads TGTGCCAGCAGCACCTCGGACAGGGCGAGCACTGAAGCTTTCTTT. Translating gives CASSTSDRASTEAFF.

This clonotype was counted many times. The chain links TRBV20-1 to TRBJ2-1; 16 bases line up with TRBD2. This CDR3 is built from 14 residues. Germline trimming cut 4 bases from V and 8 bases from J; bases unmatched to any gene: 2. Per germline, CDR1 DFQATT and CDR2 SNEGSKA (reference sequence). The CDR3 region is CSATGTSGRDEQFF. The CDR3 coding sequence is TGCAGTGCTACCGGGACTAGCGGGAGGGATGAGCAGTTCTTC.

This clonotype was observed at least ten times. The chain couples TRBV9 to TRBJ2-1; 9 bases are a match to TRBD1. The germline V gene has CDR1 SGDLS and CDR2 YYNGEE. V lost 4 bases and J lost 6; bases outside the gene matches: 5. The length of the CDR3 is 14 residues. CDR3 nucleotides: TGTGCCAGCAGCCCCGTGACAGGGGGCAATGAGCAGTTCTTC. It is translated as CASSPVTGGNEQFF.

This clonotype has only a few counts. J is TRBJ2-7 and V is TRBV15; the match to TRBD1 covers 12 bases. The germline gives CDR1 LNHNV, CDR2 YYDKDF (reference sequence). After removal of 5 bases from V and 4 bases from J, the junction contained 3 bases not matched to a gene. The CDR3 sequence is 14 residues long. The CDR3 here is CATSLGQGAYEQYF. The CDR3, as DNA: TGTGCCACCAGCCTGGGACAGGGGGCTTACGAGCAGTACTTC.

Only a few counts were recorded for this clonotype. V gene TRBV20-1 combines with J gene TRBJ2-7, with 9 positions matching TRBD1. V was clipped by 1 base and J by 2 bases; unmatched bases: 3. CDR3 length equals 14 residues. Germline values: CDR1 DFQATT, CDR2 SNEGSKA (reference sequence). The CDR3 DNA follows: TGCAGTGCTAGAGGACAGGGGGATGCCTACGAGCAGTACTTC. Residues: CSARGQGDAYEQYF.

This chain joins TRBV5-1 and TRBJ2-4, with 7 positions matching TRBD1. V shed 5 bases, J shed 10 bases, and the junction held 12 bases outside the gene matches. CDR3 length: 14 residues. CDR1 and CDR2 (germline): SGHRS, YFSETQ. CDR3 sequence (DNA): TGCGCCAGCAGACTTGGGGACAGTGCTATGATTCAGTACTTC. It yields the protein CASRLGDSAMIQYF.

This clonotype has just a few counts. This chain uses TRBV7-2 with TRBJ2-1, with TRBD2 matching 7 bases. The germline V gene has CDR1 SGHTA and CDR2 FQGNSA. Trimming at V came to 7 bases and at J to 8 bases, leaving 14 bases not matched to a gene. There are 15 residues in the CDR3. The CDR3 reads CASTRQTSPTDEQFF. As DNA, the CDR3 is TGTGCCAGCACCCGCCAGACTAGCCCCACCGATGAGCAGTTCTTC.

This clonotype was seen a handful of times. V usage is TRBV7-2 and J usage is TRBJ2-3; the D gene could be TRBD1 or TRBD2 (5 bases each). Germline V gene data show CDR1 as SGHTA and CDR2 as FQGNSA. V dropped 5 bases and J dropped 2 bases, with 14 bases sitting between them. The CDR3 runs to 15 residues. The DNA of the CDR3 is TGTGCCAGCAGCACGTCCGGGACCAACACAGATACGCAGTATTTT. Translating it yields CASSTSGTNTDTQYF.

This clonotype showed up just a few times. V usage is TRBV29-1 and J usage is TRBJ2-7; perhaps D is TRBD1 or TRBD2 (5 bases each). The germline V and J ends were trimmed by 4 bases and 1 base, with 14 bases remaining between them. Germline V gene lookup returns CDR1 SQVTM and CDR2 ANQGSEA. The CDR3 length is 14 residues. Written as DNA, the CDR3 is TGCAGCGTTGTCGGGACGCTAGGGTCCTACGAGCAGTACTTC. Amino acid sequence: CSVVGTLGSYEQYF.

This chain uses TRBV20-1 with TRBJ2-2, with D perhaps TRBD1 or TRBD2 (5 bases each). The CDR3 sequence is 12 residues long. Germline CDR1 DFQATT, CDR2 SNEGSKA (reference sequence). Written as DNA, the CDR3 is TGCAGCGCCCTGGGGGTGGCCGGGGAGCTGTTTTTT. Protein: CSALGVAGELFF.

V gene TRBV6-1 combines with J gene TRBJ2-5; D tentatively fits TRBD1 or TRBD2 (5 bases each). The V end was cut by 7 bases, the J end by 5 bases, with 17 bases between. The CDR3 consists of 14 residues. Germline V gives CDR1 MNHNS, CDR2 SASEGT. The DNA of the CDR3 is TGTGCCAGCAAGATGTTAGAGGGGTGGGAGACCCAGTACTTC. Its protein product is CASKMLEGWETQYF.

The sample holds a few counts of this clonotype. The chain uses TRBV20-1 and TRBJ2-5; D gene ambiguous. Germline CDR1 DFQATT, CDR2 SNEGSKA (reference sequence). The CDR3 consists of 14 residues. With 4 bases removed from V and 4 bases from J, the gap between germline ends came to 16 bases. DNA for the CDR3: TGCAGTGCTACCGGACCGCGGATGGCAGAGACCCAGTACTTC. Translated, it gives CSATGPRMAETQYF.

V and J are TRBV20-1 and TRBJ1-1; no clear D. In germline, CDR1 is DFQATT, CDR2 SNEGSKA (reference sequence). Trimming cost V 2 bases and J 7 bases, with 8 bases left between them. This CDR3 has 11 residues. The CDR3 reads CSARWEGEAFF. As DNA, the CDR3 is TGCAGTGCTAGATGGGAGGGTGAAGCTTTCTTT.

This clonotype was seen only a few times. This sequence joins TRBV3-1 and TRBJ1-1; D unresolved. V gave up 4 bases and J gave up 5 bases, with 14 bases separating them. Germline V gene data show CDR1 as LGHDT and CDR2 as YNNKEL (reference sequence). The CDR3 has 14 residues. CDR3 residues: CASSPRYEGTEAFF. The DNA for the CDR3 is TGTGCCAGCAGCCCAAGATACGAGGGTACTGAAGCTTTCTTT.

This chain links TRBV7-9 with TRBJ2-1, with D possibly matching TRBD2 (6 bases). There are 14 residues in the CDR3. V was clipped by 5 bases and J by 12 bases, with 20 bases between them. CDR1 and CDR2 from the germline V gene are SEHNR and FQNEAQ (reference sequence). As DNA, the CDR3 is TGTGCCAGCAGCCTTATCTCCCTCGGGGGATGGCAGTTCTTC. Its translation: CASSLISLGGWQFF.

This clonotype was seen at least ten times. V and J are TRBV4-2 and TRBJ2-4, with TRBD2 identical over 7 bases. Per germline, CDR1 LGHNA and CDR2 YNFKEQ. The ends lost 3 bases at V and 6 bases at J; junction bases unmatched: 11. CDR3 length: 16 amino acids. CDR3 amino acids: CASSHRYGGLGNIQYF. In DNA form, the CDR3 reads TGTGCCAGCAGCCATCGTTACGGGGGGTTAGGAAACATTCAGTACTTC.

At least ten counts were recorded for this clonotype. V and J are TRBV12-3 or TRBV12-4 and TRBJ2-1; D is perhaps TRBD1 or TRBD2 (6 bases each). This CDR3 is built from 13 residues. Trimming took 3 bases from V and 15 from J, leaving 18 bases between them. In nucleotides, the CDR3 is TGTGCCAGCAGTTTTGGGAGGTTGGGGGGCGGGTTCTTC. This codes for CASSFGRLGGGFF.

This clonotype came up many times. This rearrangement joins TRBV14 to TRBJ1-4; perhaps TRBD1 as D (5 bases). The length of the CDR3 is 12 residues. V dropped 1 base and J dropped 14 bases, with 11 bases sitting between them. CDR1 SGHDN and CDR2 FVKESK come from the germline V gene. CDR3 residues: CASSQGGRFLFF. The CDR3 coding sequence is TGTGCCAGCAGCCAAGGGGGCCGGTTCCTGTTTTTT.

At least ten counts were recorded for this clonotype. J is TRBJ2-3 and V is TRBV5-1, with no clear D. The V gene's germline CDR1 is SGHRS and CDR2 YFSETQ. The CDR3 runs 12 residues. Between the trimmed V and J ends, which lost 2 bases and 6 bases, there was a span of 7 bases. The CDR3 coding sequence is TGCGCCAGCAGCTTCGAAACGGATACGCAGTATTTT. Its translation is CASSFETDTQYF. The whole variable domain, filled in from reference TRBV5-1 and TRBJ2-3, reads KAGVTQTPRYLIKTRGQQVTLSCSPISGHRSVSWYQQTPGQGLQFLFEYFSETQRNKGNFPGRFSGRQFSNSRSEMNVSTLELGDSALYLCASSFETDTQYFGPGTRLTVL.

This clonotype was seen many times. The chain joins TRBV24-1 to TRBJ2-3; D remains ambiguous. Germline lookup yields CDR1 KGHDR and CDR2 SFDVKD. V was pared by 4 bases and J by 2 bases, with 6 bases between. The CDR3 is 13 amino acids. CDR3 coding DNA: TGTGCCACCAGTGAGGATTACACAGATACGCAGTATTTT. This translates into CATSEDYTDTQYF.

This clonotype has a count of ten or more. This chain uses TRBV11-2 with TRBJ1-5; D is ambiguous. The CDR3 length is 19 residues. Trimming took off 2 bases at V and 5 bases at J, with 25 bases between the two ends. The germline V gene encodes CDR1 SGHAT and CDR2 FQNNGV. The CDR3 spells CASSLQGPLKSHIHQPQHF. The CDR3 DNA follows: TGTGCCAGCAGCTTACAAGGGCCGCTGAAGTCCCATATTCATCAGCCCCAGCATTTT.

Only a few counts were recorded for this clonotype. CDR3 region: CASSGGLVAGSQETQYF. DNA of the CDR3: TGTGCCAGCAGTGGGGGGTTGGTAGCGGGGAGCCAAGAGACCCAGTACTTC. The chain couples TRBV6-1 to TRBJ2-5; TRBD2 agrees at 8 bases. CDR3 size: 17 residues. Germline V CDR1 and CDR2: MNHNS, SASEGT. The V gene end was trimmed by 4 bases and the J gene end by 1 base; junction bases not matched to a gene: 11.

A few counts support this clonotype. The chain combines TRBV12-3 or TRBV12-4 with TRBJ1-2; D uncertain. CDR3 length equals 13 residues. With 6 bases removed from V and 5 bases from J, the gap between germline ends came to 13 bases. This CDR3 is CASRPTSLYGYTF. CDR3 nucleotide sequence: TGTGCCAGCAGGCCTACTTCACTGTATGGCTACACCTTC.

There are a few counts of this clonotype. The chain employs TRBV9 and TRBJ2-2; TRBD2 matches at 10 bases. Germline V CDR1 and CDR2: SGDLS, YYNGEE. The trim removed 2 bases at V and 4 bases at J, leaving 5 bases unmatched. The CDR3 totals 16 residues. The CDR3 nucleotides are TGTGCCAGCAGCGTGCTAGCGGGGGTCGGCACCGGGGAGCTGTTTTTT. Translated, it gives CASSVLAGVGTGELFF.

J is TRBJ2-2 and V is TRBV7-9; tentative D call: TRBD2 (6 bases). Trimming left V 8 bases short and J 9 bases short, with 10 bases between. Germline V CDR1 and CDR2: SEHNR, FQNEAQ (reference sequence). The CDR3 runs to 11 residues. The CDR3 spells CASGRGWELFF. The CDR3 DNA sequence: TGTGCCAGCGGACGGGGGTGGGAGCTGTTTTTT.